These 17 T cell receptor beta chains share one sample of origin, sequenced in a study of T-cell reconstitution after alpha-beta-depleted transplantation in children. Unique molecular identifiers were incorporated when the TCRbeta library was constructed. Each CDR3 protein is one row after TCRdb ran MiXCR on the PCR reads. The repertoire holds 440,000 or so distinct CDR3 sequences, with 43% as singletons. Source: PBMCs, taken before TCRalphabeta/CD19-depleted stem cell transplant. The receptors stem from a girl aged 2-10 years with aplastic anemia, due to receive a stem cell transplant.

This rearrangement joins TRBV6-5 to TRBJ1-2; D is perhaps TRBD1 (6 bases). Looked up from germline, CDR1 is MNHEY and CDR2 is SVGAGI. Trimming cost V 4 bases and J 8 bases, with 11 bases left between them. The CDR3 contains 12 residues. CDR3 in amino acids: CASSSPGEGYTF. The CDR3 bases are TGTGCCAGCAGTTCACCAGGGGAAGGCTACACCTTC.

CDR3 nucleotide sequence: TGCAGTGCTAGAGATCGCTCCTCGGGGACTAGTCGTTTCGAGCAGTACTTC. This sequence encodes CSARDRSSGTSRFEQYF. The chain links TRBV20-1 to TRBJ2-7; 8 bases fit TRBD2. CDR3 length: 17 residues. V lost 0 bases and J lost 6; bases outside the gene matches: 16. Germline V CDR1 and CDR2: DFQATT, SNEGSKA (reference sequence).

The chain recombines TRBV7-2 with TRBJ2-2; TRBD2 is a possible D gene (7 bases). The V end lost 3 bases, the J end lost 4 bases, and 12 bases lay between the germline ends. Germline V gene data show CDR1 as SGHTA and CDR2 as FQGNSA. The CDR3 runs to 15 residues. The CDR3 nucleotides read TGTGCCAGCAGCTTGTGGGGGGGCTTCACCGGGGAGCTGTTTTTT. Translated: CASSLWGGFTGELFF. The variable domain in full, completed from reference TRBV7-2 and TRBJ2-2, reads GAGVSQSPSNKVTEKGKDVELRCDPISGHTALYWYRQSLGQGLEFLIYFQGNSAPDKSGLPSDRFSAERTGGSVSTLTIQRTQQEDSAVYLCASSLWGGFTGELFFGEGSRLTVL.

This clonotype has at least ten counts. CDR3 residues: CASSQDWAGRETQYF. The DNA for the CDR3 is TGTGCCAGCAGCCAAGATTGGGCAGGGCGGGAGACCCAGTACTTC. This chain joins TRBV3-1 and TRBJ2-5, with D perhaps matching TRBD1 (5 bases). The CDR3 loop spans 15 amino acids. Per the germline V gene, CDR1 is LGHDT and CDR2 is YNNKEL (reference sequence). Trimming left V 0 bases short and J 5 bases short, with 13 bases between.

This clonotype was seen many times. The V and J genes are TRBV5-8 and TRBJ1-1; the match to TRBD1 covers 10 bases. Germline values: CDR1 SGHTS, CDR2 YDEGEE. This CDR3 comprises 15 residues. With V trimmed by 0 bases and J by 5 bases, 4 bases remained unmatched. CDR3 DNA sequence: TGTGCCAGCAGCTTGGGAGGACAGGGGGGGACTGAAGCTTTCTTT. This sequence encodes CASSLGGQGGTEAFF.

This clonotype qualifies as medium-sized. The chain is built from TRBV7-9 and TRBJ2-2, with 12 bases fitting TRBD2. The J segment lost 4 bases and the V segment lost 4 bases, leaving 4 bases of the junction unmatched. The CDR3 runs 16 residues. Germline values: CDR1 SEHNR, CDR2 FQNEAQ (reference sequence). CDR3 amino acids: CASSSPGLAGTGELFF. CDR3 DNA: TGTGCCAGCAGCTCGCCGGGACTAGCGGGCACCGGGGAGCTGTTTTTT.

This chain joins TRBV20-1 and TRBJ2-5; 9 nucleotides agree with TRBD1. V was clipped by 0 bases and J by 10 bases; unmatched bases: 9. The CDR3 totals 14 residues. CDR1 is DFQATT, CDR2 SNEGSKA, per germline (reference sequence). CDR3 DNA sequence: TGCAGTGCTAGAGATTGGGGACAGGGAAGGAACCAGTACTTC. Amino acid sequence: CSARDWGQGRNQYF.

J is TRBJ2-1 and V is TRBV20-1; the match to TRBD2 covers 8 bases. CDR1 is DFQATT and CDR2 is SNEGSKA in the germline V gene (reference sequence). J gave up 6 bases and V 1 base, and 11 bases lay outside the gene matches. The CDR3 loop spans 16 amino acids. CDR3 in DNA: TGCAGTGCTAGAGTTTGGATCGGGACTAGAAGCAATGAGCAGTTCTTC. It codes for CSARVWIGTRSNEQFF.

V is TRBV6-1 and J is TRBJ1-1; TRBD1 matches 8 bases. V dropped 5 bases and J dropped 0; count of bases not matched to a gene: 5. Looked up from germline, CDR1 is MNHNS and CDR2 is SASEGT. This CDR3 is 15 amino acids long. CDR3 amino acids: CASSMDRAVNTEAFF. The CDR3 nucleotides are TGTGCCAGCAGTATGGACAGGGCAGTGAACACTGAAGCTTTCTTT.

The CDR3 here is CASTYSQGSNQPQHF. CDR3 in DNA: TGTGCCAGCACCTACTCTCAGGGCAGCAATCAGCCCCAGCATTTT. V usage is TRBV28 and J usage is TRBJ1-5; perhaps TRBD1 as D (5 bases). This CDR3 is 15 amino acids long. Germline CDR1 is MDHEN and CDR2 is SYDVKM. Trimming took off 7 bases at V and 1 base at J, with 14 bases between the two ends. Looking up the rest from reference TRBV28 and TRBJ1-5 gives the full variable domain: DVKVTQSSRYLVKRTGEKVFLECVQDMDHENMFWYRQDPGLGLRLIYFSYDVKMKEKGDIPEGYSVSREKKERFSLILESASTNQTSMYLCASTYSQGSNQPQHFGDGTRLSIL.

CDR3 sequence reads: CASQPGTGELFF. CDR3 DNA sequence: TGCGCCAGCCAACCCGGGACCGGGGAGCTGTTTTTT. The rearrangement joins TRBV5-1 to TRBJ2-2; D not resolved. The CDR3 has 12 amino acids. Trimming cost V 7 bases and J 5 bases, with 9 bases left between them. Germline V gene sequence: CDR1 SGHRS, CDR2 YFSETQ.

This clonotype has only a few counts. The chain has TRBV6-1 and TRBJ2-1; D not certain. The CDR3 sequence is 13 residues long. The V and J ends lost 6 bases and 9 bases respectively, with 15 bases between them. CDR1 is MNHNS and CDR2 is SASEGT in the germline V gene. CDR3 loop: CASRRDSSREQFF. DNA for the CDR3: TGTGCCAGCAGACGCGACTCCTCCCGTGAGCAGTTCTTC.

The chain uses TRBV20-1 and TRBJ2-3, with 7 bases identical to TRBD1. V lost 5 bases to trimming and J lost 6 bases; unmatched junction nucleotides: 11. Germline loops: CDR1 DFQATT, CDR2 SNEGSKA (reference sequence). The CDR3 loop spans 14 amino acids. This CDR3 is CSASRTGSGDTQYF. The CDR3 region has the DNA TGCAGTGCTTCTAGGACAGGTTCTGGGGATACGCAGTATTTT.

The V gene is TRBV4-1, the J gene TRBJ2-3; D unclear. This CDR3 has 15 amino acids. CDR1 is MGHRA, CDR2 YSYEKL, per germline. The germline V and J ends were trimmed by 1 base and 2 bases, with 10 bases remaining between them. The CDR3 sequence is CASSQVPGSTDTQYF. CDR3 nucleotide sequence: TGCGCCAGCAGCCAAGTCCCAGGATCCACAGATACGCAGTATTTT.

The chain combines TRBV5-1 with TRBJ1-2; no definite D call. The CDR3 is made up of 15 amino acids. Germline assignment: CDR1 SGHRS and CDR2 YFSETQ. Trimming took off 3 bases at V and 5 bases at J, with 17 bases between the two ends. The CDR3 protein is CASSWTDGPGYGYTF. CDR3 sequence (DNA): TGCGCCAGCAGCTGGACGGACGGGCCGGGGTATGGCTACACCTTC.

The rearrangement uses TRBV4-2 and TRBJ1-2; 7 bases fit TRBD1. Germline CDR1 and CDR2: LGHNA and YNFKEQ. The CDR3 is 15 amino acids. J gave up 5 bases and V 0 bases, and 6 bases lay outside the gene matches. CDR3 region: CASSQDPGTEYGYTF. The CDR3 nucleotides read TGTGCCAGCAGCCAAGATCCCGGGACAGAATATGGCTACACCTTC.

This chain links TRBV5-1 with TRBJ1-3; perhaps TRBD1 as D (6 bases). Germline V gene lookup returns CDR1 SGHRS and CDR2 YFSETQ. With 0 bases removed from V and 9 bases from J, the gap between germline ends came to 13 bases. The CDR3 length is 14 residues. In nucleotides, the CDR3 is TGCGCCAGCAGCTTGGGGGGCCAGGGGACCACCATATATTTT. Amino acid sequence: CASSLGGQGTTIYF.